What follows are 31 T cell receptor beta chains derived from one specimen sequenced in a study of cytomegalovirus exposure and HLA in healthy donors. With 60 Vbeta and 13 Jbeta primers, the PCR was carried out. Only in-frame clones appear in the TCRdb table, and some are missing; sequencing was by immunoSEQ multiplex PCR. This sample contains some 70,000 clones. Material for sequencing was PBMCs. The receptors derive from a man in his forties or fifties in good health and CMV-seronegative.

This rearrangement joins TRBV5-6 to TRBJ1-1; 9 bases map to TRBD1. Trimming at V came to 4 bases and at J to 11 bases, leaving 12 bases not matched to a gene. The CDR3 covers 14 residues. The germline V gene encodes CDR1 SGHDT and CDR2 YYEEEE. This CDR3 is CASSPNPGQGFAFF. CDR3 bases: TGTGCCAGCAGCCCAAATCCAGGACAGGGGTTCGCTTTCTTT.

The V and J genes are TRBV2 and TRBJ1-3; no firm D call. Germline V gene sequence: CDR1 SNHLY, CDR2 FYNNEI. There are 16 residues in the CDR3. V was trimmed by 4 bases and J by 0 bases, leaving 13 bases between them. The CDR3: CASSVDTPLSGNTIYF. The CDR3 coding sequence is TGTGCCAGCAGTGTCGATACTCCCCTCTCTGGAAACACCATATATTTT.

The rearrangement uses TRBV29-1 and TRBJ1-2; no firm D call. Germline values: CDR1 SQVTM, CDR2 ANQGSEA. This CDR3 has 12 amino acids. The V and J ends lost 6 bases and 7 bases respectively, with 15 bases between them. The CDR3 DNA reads TGCAGCGTCCCTCGCCGGAGCTCTGGCTACACCTTC. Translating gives CSVPRRSSGYTF.

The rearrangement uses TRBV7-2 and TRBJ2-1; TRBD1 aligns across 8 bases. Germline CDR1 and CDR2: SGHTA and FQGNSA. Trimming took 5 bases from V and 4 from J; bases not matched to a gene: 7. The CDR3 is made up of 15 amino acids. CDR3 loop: CASSPWTGTYNEQFF. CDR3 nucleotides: TGTGCCAGCAGCCCATGGACAGGGACTTACAATGAGCAGTTCTTC.

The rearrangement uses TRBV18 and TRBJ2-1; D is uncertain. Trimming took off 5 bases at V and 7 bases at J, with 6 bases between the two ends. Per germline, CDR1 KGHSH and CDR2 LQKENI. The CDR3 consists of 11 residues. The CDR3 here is CASSEYNEQFF. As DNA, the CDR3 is TGTGCCAGCTCAGAGTATAATGAGCAGTTCTTC.

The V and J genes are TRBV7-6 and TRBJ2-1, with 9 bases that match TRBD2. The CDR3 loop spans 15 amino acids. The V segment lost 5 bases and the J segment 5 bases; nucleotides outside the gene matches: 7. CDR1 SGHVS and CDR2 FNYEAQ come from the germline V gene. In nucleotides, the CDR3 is TGTGCCAGCAGCCTAATAGCGGGAGAAAACAATGAGCAGTTCTTC. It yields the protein CASSLIAGENNEQFF.

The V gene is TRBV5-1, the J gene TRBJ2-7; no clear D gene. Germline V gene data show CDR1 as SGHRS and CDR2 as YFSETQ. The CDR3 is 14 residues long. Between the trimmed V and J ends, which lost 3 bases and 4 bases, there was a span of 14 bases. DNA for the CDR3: TGCGCCAGCAGCTCAAAAACCAGTGTGTACGAGCAGTACTTC. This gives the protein CASSSKTSVYEQYF. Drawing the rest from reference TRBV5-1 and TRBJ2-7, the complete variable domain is KAGVTQTPRYLIKTRGQQVTLSCSPISGHRSVSWYQQTPGQGLQFLFEYFSETQRNKGNFPGRFSGRQFSNSRSEMNVSTLELGDSALYLCASSSKTSVYEQYFGPGTRLTVT.

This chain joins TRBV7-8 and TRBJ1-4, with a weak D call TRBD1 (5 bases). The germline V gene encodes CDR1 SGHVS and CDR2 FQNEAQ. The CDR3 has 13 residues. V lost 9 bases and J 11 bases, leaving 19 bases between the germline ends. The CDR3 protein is CASSKGLDGKLFF. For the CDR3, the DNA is TGTGCCAGTTCTAAGGGACTAGATGGGAAACTGTTTTTT.

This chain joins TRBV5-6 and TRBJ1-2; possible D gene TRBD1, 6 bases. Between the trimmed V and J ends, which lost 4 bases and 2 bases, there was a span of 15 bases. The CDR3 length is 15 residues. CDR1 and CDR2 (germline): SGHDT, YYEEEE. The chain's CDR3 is CASSESGGANYGYTF. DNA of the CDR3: TGTGCCAGCAGCGAGTCTGGGGGCGCGAACTATGGCTACACCTTC.

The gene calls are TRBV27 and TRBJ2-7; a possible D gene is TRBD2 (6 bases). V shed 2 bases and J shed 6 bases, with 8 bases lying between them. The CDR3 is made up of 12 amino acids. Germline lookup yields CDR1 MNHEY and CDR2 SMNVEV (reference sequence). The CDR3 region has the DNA TGTGCCAGCAGTTTACGGGGGAGCGAGCAGTACTTC. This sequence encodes CASSLRGSEQYF.

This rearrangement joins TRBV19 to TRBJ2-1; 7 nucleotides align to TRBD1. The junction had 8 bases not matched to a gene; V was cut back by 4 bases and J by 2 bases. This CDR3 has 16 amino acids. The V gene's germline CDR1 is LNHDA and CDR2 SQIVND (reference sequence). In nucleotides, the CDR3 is TGTGCCAGTAGTAGAAGAGGGGGCGCAGCCTACAATGAGCAGTTCTTC. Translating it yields CASSRRGGAAYNEQFF.

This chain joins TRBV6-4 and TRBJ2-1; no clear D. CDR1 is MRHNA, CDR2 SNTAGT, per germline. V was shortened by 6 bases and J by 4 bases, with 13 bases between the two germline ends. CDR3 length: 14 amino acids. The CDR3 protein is CASSRSEQYNEQFF. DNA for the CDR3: TGTGCCAGCAGCCGGAGCGAGCAATACAATGAGCAGTTCTTC.

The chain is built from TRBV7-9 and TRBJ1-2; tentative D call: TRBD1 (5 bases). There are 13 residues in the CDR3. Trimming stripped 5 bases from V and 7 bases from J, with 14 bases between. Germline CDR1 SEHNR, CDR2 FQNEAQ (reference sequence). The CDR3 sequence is CASSQSQGSGYTF. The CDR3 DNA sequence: TGTGCCAGCAGCCAGTCTCAGGGAAGTGGCTACACCTTC.

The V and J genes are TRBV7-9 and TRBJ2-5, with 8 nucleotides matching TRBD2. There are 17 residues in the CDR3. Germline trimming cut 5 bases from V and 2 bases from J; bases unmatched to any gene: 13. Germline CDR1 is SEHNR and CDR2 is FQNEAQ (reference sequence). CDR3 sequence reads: CASSPGSSGAPQETQYF. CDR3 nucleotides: TGTGCCAGCAGCCCCGGTAGTAGCGGGGCTCCTCAAGAGACCCAGTACTTC.

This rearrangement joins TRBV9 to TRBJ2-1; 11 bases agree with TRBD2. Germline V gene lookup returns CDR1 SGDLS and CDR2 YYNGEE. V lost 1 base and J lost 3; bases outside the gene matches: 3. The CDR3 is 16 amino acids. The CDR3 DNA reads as TGTGCCAGCAGCGTAATAGCGGGGGGGCGCTACAATGAGCAGTTCTTC. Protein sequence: CASSVIAGGRYNEQFF. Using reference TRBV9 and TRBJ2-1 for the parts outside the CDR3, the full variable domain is DSGVTQTPKHLITATGQRVTLRCSPRSGDLSVYWYQQSLDQGLQFLIQYYNGEERAKGNILERFSAQQFPDLHSELNLSSLELGDSALYFCASSVIAGGRYNEQFFGPGTRLTVL.

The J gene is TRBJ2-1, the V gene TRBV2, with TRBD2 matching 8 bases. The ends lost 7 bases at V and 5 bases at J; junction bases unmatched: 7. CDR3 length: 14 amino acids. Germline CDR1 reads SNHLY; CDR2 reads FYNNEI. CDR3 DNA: TGTGCCAGCATACCCACTAGCGGACACAATGAGCAGTTCTTC. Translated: CASIPTSGHNEQFF.

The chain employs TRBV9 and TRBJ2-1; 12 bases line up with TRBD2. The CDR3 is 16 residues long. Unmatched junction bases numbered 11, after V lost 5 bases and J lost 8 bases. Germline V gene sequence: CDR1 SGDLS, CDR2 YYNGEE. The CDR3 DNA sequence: TGTGCCAGCAGTGCCGGCCCTAGCGGGAGGGGGGATGAGCAGTTCTTC. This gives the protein CASSAGPSGRGDEQFF.

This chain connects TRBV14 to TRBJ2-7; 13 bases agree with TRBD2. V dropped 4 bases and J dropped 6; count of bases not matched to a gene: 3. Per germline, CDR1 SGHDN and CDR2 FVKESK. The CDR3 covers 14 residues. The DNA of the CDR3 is TGTGCCAGCAGCCGGACTAGCGGGGGTCGCGAGCAGTACTTC. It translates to CASSRTSGGREQYF.

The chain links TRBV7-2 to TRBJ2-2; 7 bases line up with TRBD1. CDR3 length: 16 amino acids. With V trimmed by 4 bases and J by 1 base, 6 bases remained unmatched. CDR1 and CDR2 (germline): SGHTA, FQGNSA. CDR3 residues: CASSSGGSLNTGELFF. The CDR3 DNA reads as TGTGCCAGCAGCTCAGGGGGTAGCCTGAACACCGGGGAGCTGTTTTTT.

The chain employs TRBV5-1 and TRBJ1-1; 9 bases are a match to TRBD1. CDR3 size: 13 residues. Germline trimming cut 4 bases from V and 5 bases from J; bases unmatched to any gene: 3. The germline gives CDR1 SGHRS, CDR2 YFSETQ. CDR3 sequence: CASSGDRVTEAFF. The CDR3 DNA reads TGCGCCAGCAGCGGGGACAGGGTGACTGAAGCTTTCTTT.

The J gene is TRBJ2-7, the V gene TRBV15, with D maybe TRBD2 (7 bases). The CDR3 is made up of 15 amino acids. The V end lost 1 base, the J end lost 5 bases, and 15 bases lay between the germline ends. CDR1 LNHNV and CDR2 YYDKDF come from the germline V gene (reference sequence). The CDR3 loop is CATSRAGEGDHEQYF. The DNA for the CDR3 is TGTGCCACCAGCAGAGCCGGGGAGGGGGACCACGAGCAGTACTTC.

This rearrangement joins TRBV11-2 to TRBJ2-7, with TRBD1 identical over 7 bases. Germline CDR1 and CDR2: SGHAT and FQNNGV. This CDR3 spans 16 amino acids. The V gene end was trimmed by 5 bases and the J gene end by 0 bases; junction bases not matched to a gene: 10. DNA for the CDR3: TGTGCCAGCAGCGGTCCGGGACAGACTACCTCCTACGAGCAGTACTTC. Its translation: CASSGPGQTTSYEQYF.

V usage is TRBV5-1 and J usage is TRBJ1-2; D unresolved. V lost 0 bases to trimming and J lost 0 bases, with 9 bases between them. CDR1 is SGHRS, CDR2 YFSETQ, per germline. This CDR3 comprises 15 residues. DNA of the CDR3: TGCGCCAGCAGCTTGGGAACGTCAGCTAACTATGGCTACACCTTC. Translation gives CASSLGTSANYGYTF.

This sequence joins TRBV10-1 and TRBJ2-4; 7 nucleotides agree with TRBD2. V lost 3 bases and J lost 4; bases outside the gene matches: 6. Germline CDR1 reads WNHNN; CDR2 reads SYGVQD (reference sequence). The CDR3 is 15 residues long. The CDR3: CASSENRGEKNIQYF. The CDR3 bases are TGCGCCAGCAGTGAAAATCGGGGGGAGAAAAACATTCAGTACTTC.

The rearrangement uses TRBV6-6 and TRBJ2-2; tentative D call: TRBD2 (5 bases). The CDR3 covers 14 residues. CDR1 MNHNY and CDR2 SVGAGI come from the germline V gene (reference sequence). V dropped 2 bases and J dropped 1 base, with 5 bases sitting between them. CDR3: CASSYRGNTGELFF. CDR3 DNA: TGTGCCAGCAGTTACCGGGGGAACACCGGGGAGCTGTTTTTT.

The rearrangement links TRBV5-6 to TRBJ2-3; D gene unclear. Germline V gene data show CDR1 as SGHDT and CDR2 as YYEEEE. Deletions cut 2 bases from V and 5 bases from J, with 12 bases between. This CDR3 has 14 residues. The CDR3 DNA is TGTGCCAGCAGCTTTACTGGCCCTAGAGATACGCAGTATTTT. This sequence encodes CASSFTGPRDTQYF. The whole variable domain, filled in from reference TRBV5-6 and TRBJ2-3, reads DAGVTQSPTHLIKTRGQQVTLRCSPKSGHDTVSWYQQALGQGPQFIFQYYEEEERQRGNFPDRFSGHQFPNYSSELNVNALLLGDSALYLCASSFTGPRDTQYFGPGTRLTVL.

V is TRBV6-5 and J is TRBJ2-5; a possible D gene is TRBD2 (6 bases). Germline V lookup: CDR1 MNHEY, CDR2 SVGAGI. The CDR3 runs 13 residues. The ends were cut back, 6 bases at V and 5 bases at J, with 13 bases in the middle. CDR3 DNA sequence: TGTGCCAGCAGCCTACCCGGAGGGGAGACCCAGTACTTC. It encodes CASSLPGGETQYF.

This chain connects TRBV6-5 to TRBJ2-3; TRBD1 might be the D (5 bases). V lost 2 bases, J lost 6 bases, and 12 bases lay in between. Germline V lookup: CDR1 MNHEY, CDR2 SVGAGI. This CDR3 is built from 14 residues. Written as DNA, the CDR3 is TGTGCCAGCAGTTACGGGGCAGTAAGGGATACGCAGTATTTT. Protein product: CASSYGAVRDTQYF.

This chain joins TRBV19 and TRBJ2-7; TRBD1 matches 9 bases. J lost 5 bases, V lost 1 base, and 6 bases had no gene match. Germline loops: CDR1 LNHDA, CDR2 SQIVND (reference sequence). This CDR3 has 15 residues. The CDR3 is CASSIGGTGFDEQYF. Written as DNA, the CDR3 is TGTGCCAGTAGTATAGGGGGGACAGGGTTCGACGAGCAGTACTTC.

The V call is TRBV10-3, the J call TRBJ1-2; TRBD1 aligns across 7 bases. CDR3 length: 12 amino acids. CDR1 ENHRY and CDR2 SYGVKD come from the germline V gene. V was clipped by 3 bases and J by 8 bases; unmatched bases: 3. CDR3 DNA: TGTGCCATCAGTGATGGGACAGTAGGCTACACCTTC. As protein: CAISDGTVGYTF.

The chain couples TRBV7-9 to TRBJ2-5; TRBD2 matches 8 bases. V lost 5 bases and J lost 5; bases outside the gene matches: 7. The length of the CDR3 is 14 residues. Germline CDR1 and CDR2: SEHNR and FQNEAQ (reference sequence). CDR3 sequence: CASSLKLAAETQYF. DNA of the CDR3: TGTGCCAGCAGCCTAAAACTAGCGGCTGAGACCCAGTACTTC.